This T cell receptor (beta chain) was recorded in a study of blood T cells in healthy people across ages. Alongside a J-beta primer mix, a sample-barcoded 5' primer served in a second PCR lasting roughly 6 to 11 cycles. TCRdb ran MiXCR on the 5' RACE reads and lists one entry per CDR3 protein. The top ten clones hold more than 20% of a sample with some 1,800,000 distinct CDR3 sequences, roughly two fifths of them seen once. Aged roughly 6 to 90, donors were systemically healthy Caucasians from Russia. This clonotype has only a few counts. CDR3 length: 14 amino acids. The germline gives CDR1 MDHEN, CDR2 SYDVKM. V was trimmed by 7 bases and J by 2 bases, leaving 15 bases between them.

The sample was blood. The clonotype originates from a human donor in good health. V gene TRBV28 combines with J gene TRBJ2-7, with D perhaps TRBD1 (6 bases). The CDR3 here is CASTTTGTPYEQYF. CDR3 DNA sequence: TGTGCCAGCACTACCACAGGGACCCCCTACGAGCAGTACTTC.